What follows are 18 T cell receptor beta chains derived from one specimen sequenced in a study of blood T cells in healthy people across ages. Then a second PCR, running roughly 7 to 11 cycles, was carried out with a sample-barcoded 5' primer and a J-beta primer mix. Using its own MiXCR run on the 5' RACE reads, TCRdb lists one record per CDR3 protein. The sample holds more than 700,000 distinct CDR3 sequences; 50% to 65% are singletons and the top ten take about 42%. Sequenced: blood. All receptors derive from a man aged 80 or over in good health.

The chain recombines TRBV7-9 with TRBJ2-3; possibly TRBD1 for D (6 bases). Germline CDR1 is SEHNR and CDR2 is FQNEAQ (reference sequence). Trimming stripped 7 bases from V and 3 bases from J, with 20 bases between. The CDR3 covers 16 residues. CDR3 sequence reads: CASNPWGLRGTDTQYF. The CDR3 DNA reads as TGTGCCAGCAACCCCTGGGGCCTTAGGGGGACAGATACGCAGTATTTT.

This clonotype has only a few counts. J is TRBJ2-6 and V is TRBV9; D remains ambiguous. Germline V gene data show CDR1 as SGDLS and CDR2 as YYNGEE. The germline V and J ends were trimmed by 0 bases and 3 bases, with 4 bases remaining between them. The CDR3 totals 14 residues. CDR3 DNA sequence: TGTGCCAGCAGCGTAGATAGTGGGGCCAACGTCCTGACTTTC. Its translation: CASSVDSGANVLTF.

V gene TRBV28 combines with J gene TRBJ1-5; D gene uncertain. This CDR3 comprises 15 residues. Per germline, CDR1 MDHEN and CDR2 SYDVKM. The V end lost 2 bases, the J end lost 2 bases, and 10 bases lay between the germline ends. As DNA, the CDR3 is TGTGCCAGCAGTTTAACGGGAGGAGGCAATCAGCCCCAGCATTTT. This translates into CASSLTGGGNQPQHF.

This clonotype was counted a few times. The chain's CDR3 is CSVVGRGSGANVLTF. DNA for the CDR3: TGCAGCGTTGTCGGGCGGGGATCTGGGGCCAACGTCCTGACTTTC. This chain uses TRBV29-1 with TRBJ2-6, with D possibly TRBD2 on 6 matching bases. CDR3 size: 15 residues. In germline, CDR1 is SQVTM, CDR2 ANQGSEA. Trimming took 4 bases from V and 1 from J, leaving 11 bases between them.

V gene TRBV18 combines with J gene TRBJ2-5, with 10 positions matching TRBD2. The CDR3 is 16 residues long. V shed 5 bases, J shed 4 bases, and the junction held 10 bases outside the gene matches. CDR1 and CDR2 from the germline V gene are KGHSH and LQKENI. The CDR3 reads CASSLSGRELRETQYF. CDR3 coding DNA: TGTGCCAGCTCATTAAGCGGGAGGGAGCTCCGAGAGACCCAGTACTTC.

This clonotype was recorded a few times. This chain uses TRBV6-1 with TRBJ2-1; 7 nucleotides align to TRBD1. J was trimmed by 2 bases and V by 4 bases; bases with no gene match: 2. Germline loops: CDR1 MNHNS, CDR2 SASEGT. This CDR3 is built from 14 residues. This CDR3 reads CASSVGTAYNEQFF. The CDR3, as DNA: TGTGCCAGCAGTGTCGGGACAGCCTACAATGAGCAGTTCTTC.

The chain recombines TRBV10-3 with TRBJ2-5; 9 nucleotides align to TRBD1. V lost 2 bases and J lost 2; bases outside the gene matches: 3. The CDR3 has 15 amino acids. Germline loops: CDR1 ENHRY, CDR2 SYGVKD. The CDR3 loop is CAISEDRGLQETQYF. CDR3 bases: TGTGCCATCAGTGAGGACAGGGGGTTACAAGAGACCCAGTACTTC.

The V call is TRBV27, the J call TRBJ2-1; TRBD2 aligns across 8 bases. V shed 5 bases, J shed 7 bases, and the junction held 10 bases outside the gene matches. CDR3 length equals 15 residues. CDR1 is MNHEY and CDR2 is SMNVEV in the germline V gene (reference sequence). The CDR3 sequence: CASSPGLARRNEQFF. CDR3 bases: TGTGCCAGCAGTCCCGGACTAGCCAGAAGAAATGAGCAGTTCTTC.

This chain uses TRBV20-1 with TRBJ2-5; the D gene is possibly TRBD1 (5 bases). Matching the DNA end better, TRBJ2-7 makes the J call doubtful. In germline, CDR1 is DFQATT, CDR2 SNEGSKA (reference sequence). This CDR3 contains 14 residues. CDR3 sequence: CSARTPWGLNEQYF. The CDR3 bases are TGCAGTGCTAGGACGCCCTGGGGCCTCAACGAGCAGTACTTC.

The V gene is TRBV6-1, the J gene TRBJ2-5; D is perhaps TRBD2 (6 bases). The CDR3 extends over 12 amino acids. Germline CDR1 and CDR2: MNHNS and SASEGT. The V and J ends lost 8 bases and 2 bases respectively, with 9 bases between them. The DNA of the CDR3 is TGTGCCAGCGGGGACTTGCAAGAGACCCAGTACTTC. Its protein is CASGDLQETQYF.

This clonotype was observed a handful of times. The V and J genes are TRBV12-3 or TRBV12-4 and TRBJ2-5; D is ambiguous. The CDR3 consists of 11 residues. Trimming removed 8 bases from V and 11 bases from J, with 15 bases in between. The CDR3 region has the DNA TGTGCCAGCGGCCCCTTTGGAGAGCAGTACTTC. Its translation is CASGPFGEQYF.

V usage is TRBV5-1 and J usage is TRBJ1-2, with TRBD1 matching 10 bases. CDR1 and CDR2 from the germline V gene are SGHRS and YFSETQ. V was pared by 3 bases and J by 3 bases, with 14 bases of the junction left unmatched. The CDR3 covers 18 residues. The CDR3, as DNA: TGCGCCAGCAGCTCGCGGTTGGACAGGGGGATTAGGGACTATGGCTACACCTTC. Amino acids: CASSSRLDRGIRDYGYTF.

As DNA, the CDR3 is TGCAGTGCTAGATTCATTCGACTAGCGGGTCGTGGTGCCTCCTACAATGAGCAGTTCTTC. This gives the protein CSARFIRLAGRGASYNEQFF. The rearrangement uses TRBV20-1 and TRBJ2-1, with 10 bases lining up with TRBD2. The CDR3 has 20 amino acids. Germline CDR1 DFQATT, CDR2 SNEGSKA (reference sequence). V trimming: 2 bases; J trimming: 0 bases; junction bases outside the gene matches: 16.

The rearrangement joins TRBV7-3 to TRBJ2-3; D possibly corresponds to TRBD2 (5 bases). CDR1 is SGHTA, CDR2 FQGTGA, per germline. This CDR3 contains 13 residues. Trimming cost V 1 base and J 7 bases, with 9 bases left between them. This CDR3 reads CASSLNGDNTQYF. The CDR3 coding sequence is TGTGCCAGCAGCTTAAACGGGGATAATACGCAGTATTTT.

In this sample, this clonotype turned up a few times. This chain links TRBV5-1 with TRBJ2-5, with 7 nucleotides matching TRBD1. CDR3 length: 14 amino acids. J was trimmed by 2 bases and V by 0 bases; bases with no gene match: 1. CDR1 and CDR2 from the germline V gene are SGHRS and YFSETQ. CDR3 DNA: TGCGCCAGCAGCTTGGCGGGACAGCAAGAGACCCAGTACTTC. This codes for CASSLAGQQETQYF.

The gene calls are TRBV20-1 and TRBJ2-3; 10 nucleotides align to TRBD2. Germline values: CDR1 DFQATT, CDR2 SNEGSKA (reference sequence). Germline trimming cut 6 bases from V and 7 bases from J; bases unmatched to any gene: 13. The CDR3 length is 15 residues. The CDR3 spells CSARLEAGGPNTQYF. For the CDR3, the DNA is TGCAGTGCACGGCTCGAAGCGGGAGGGCCTAATACGCAGTATTTT.

V gene TRBV10-3 combines with J gene TRBJ1-2; TRBD1 is a possible D gene (5 bases). Per germline, CDR1 ENHRY and CDR2 SYGVKD. The CDR3 has 14 residues. Trimming pared 3 bases from V and 8 bases from J, leaving 16 bases between. CDR3 protein: CAISDPGDSGGYTF. CDR3 nucleotide sequence: TGTGCCATCAGTGACCCGGGGGACTCCGGGGGCTACACCTTC.

V gene TRBV23-1 combines with J gene TRBJ2-7; D remains ambiguous. TRBV23-1 is an open reading frame whose function is uncertain. Deletions cut 4 bases from V and 2 bases from J, with 18 bases between. This CDR3 has 16 amino acids. CDR3 coding DNA: TGCGCCAGCAGTCCCCCGGGTACTCCCTATCCCTACGAGCAGTACTTC. Translating it yields CASSPPGTPYPYEQYF.